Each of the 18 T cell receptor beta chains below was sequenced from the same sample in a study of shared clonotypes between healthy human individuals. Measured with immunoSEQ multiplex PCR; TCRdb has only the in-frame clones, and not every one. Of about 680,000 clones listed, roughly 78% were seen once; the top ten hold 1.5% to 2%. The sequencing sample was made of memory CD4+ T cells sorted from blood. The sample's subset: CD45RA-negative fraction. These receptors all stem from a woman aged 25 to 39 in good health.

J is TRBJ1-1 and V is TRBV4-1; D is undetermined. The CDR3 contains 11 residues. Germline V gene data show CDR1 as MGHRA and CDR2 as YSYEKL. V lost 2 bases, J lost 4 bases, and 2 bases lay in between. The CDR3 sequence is CASSQSTEAFF. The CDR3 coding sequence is TGCGCCAGCAGCCAATCCACTGAAGCTTTCTTT.

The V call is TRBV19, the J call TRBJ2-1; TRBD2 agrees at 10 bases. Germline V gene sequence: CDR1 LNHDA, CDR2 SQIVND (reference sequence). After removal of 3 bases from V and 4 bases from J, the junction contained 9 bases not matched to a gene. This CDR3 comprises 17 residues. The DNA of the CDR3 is TGTGCCAGTAGTATGAGGGTCCTAGCGGGAGAGTACAATGAGCAGTTCTTC. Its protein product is CASSMRVLAGEYNEQFF.

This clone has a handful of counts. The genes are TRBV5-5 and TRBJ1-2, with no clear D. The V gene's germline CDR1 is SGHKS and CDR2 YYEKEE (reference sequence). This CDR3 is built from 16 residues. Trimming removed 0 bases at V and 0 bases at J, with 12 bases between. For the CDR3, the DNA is TGTGCCAGCAGCTTGGTGGCAGGACCAGCTAACTATGGCTACACCTTC. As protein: CASSLVAGPANYGYTF. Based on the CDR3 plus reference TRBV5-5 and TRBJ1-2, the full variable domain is DAGVTQSPTHLIKTRGQQVTLRCSPISGHKSVSWYQQVLGQGPQFIFQYYEKEERGRGNFPDRFSARQFPNYSSELNVNALLLGDSALYLCASSLVAGPANYGYTFGSGTRLTVV.

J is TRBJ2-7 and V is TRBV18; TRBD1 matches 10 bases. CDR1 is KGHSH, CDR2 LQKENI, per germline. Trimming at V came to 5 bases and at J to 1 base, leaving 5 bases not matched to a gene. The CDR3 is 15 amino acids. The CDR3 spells CASSKTGGSSYEQYF. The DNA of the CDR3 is TGTGCCAGCTCAAAGACAGGGGGCAGTTCCTACGAGCAGTACTTC. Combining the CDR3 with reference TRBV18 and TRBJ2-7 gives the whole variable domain NAGVMQNPRHLVRRRGQEARLRCSPMKGHSHVYWYRQLPEEGLKFMVYLQKENIIDESGMPKERFSAEFPKEGPSILRIQQVVRGDSAAYFCASSKTGGSSYEQYFGPGTRLTVT.

In DNA form, the CDR3 reads TGTGCCAGCAGCTCGAGTTCCACAGGGGGAGTTAATGAAAAACTGTTTTTT. It is translated as CASSSSSTGGVNEKLFF. The chain has TRBV7-9 and TRBJ1-4, with 8 bases identical to TRBD1. The germline V gene encodes CDR1 SEHNR and CDR2 FQNEAQ (reference sequence). This CDR3 is built from 17 residues. Trimming took 4 bases from V and 4 from J; bases not matched to a gene: 11.

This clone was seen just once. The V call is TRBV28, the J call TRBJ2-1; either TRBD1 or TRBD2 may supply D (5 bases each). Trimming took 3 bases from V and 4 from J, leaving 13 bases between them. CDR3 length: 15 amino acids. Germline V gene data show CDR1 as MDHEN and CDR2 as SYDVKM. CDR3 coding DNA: TGTGCCAGCAGTTTTAGGGGACGAGGTTACAATGAGCAGTTCTTC. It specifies CASSFRGRGYNEQFF.

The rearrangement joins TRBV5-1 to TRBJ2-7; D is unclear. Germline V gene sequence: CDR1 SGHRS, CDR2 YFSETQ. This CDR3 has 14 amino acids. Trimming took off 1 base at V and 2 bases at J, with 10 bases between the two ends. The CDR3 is CASSLRSTTYEQYF. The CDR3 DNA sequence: TGCGCCAGCAGCTTGCGCAGTACGACCTACGAGCAGTACTTC.

This CDR3 reads CASRFRFFTYEQYF. The CDR3 DNA follows: TGTGCCAGCAGATTTAGGTTTTTCACCTACGAGCAGTACTTC. V and J are TRBV27 and TRBJ2-7; D unresolved. The CDR3 extends over 14 amino acids. V was trimmed by 6 bases and J by 2 bases, leaving 14 bases between them. Germline CDR1 is MNHEY and CDR2 is SMNVEV (reference sequence).

CDR3 DNA: TGTGCCAGCGGACTAGCGGGAGGGCCTCGGAGAGAGCAGTACTTC. Translated: CASGLAGGPRREQYF. The chain uses TRBV27 and TRBJ2-7, with 15 bases identical to TRBD2. The ends lost 8 bases at V and 7 bases at J; junction bases unmatched: 9. Germline V gene sequence: CDR1 MNHEY, CDR2 SMNVEV (reference sequence). This CDR3 is 15 amino acids long.

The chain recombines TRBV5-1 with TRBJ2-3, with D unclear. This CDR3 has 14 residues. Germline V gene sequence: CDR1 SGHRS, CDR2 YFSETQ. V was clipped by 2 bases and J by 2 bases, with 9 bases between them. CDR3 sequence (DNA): TGCGCCAGCAGCTTTTCCACTTCCACAGATACGCAGTATTTT. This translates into CASSFSTSTDTQYF. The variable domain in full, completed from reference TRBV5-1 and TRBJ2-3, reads KAGVTQTPRYLIKTRGQQVTLSCSPISGHRSVSWYQQTPGQGLQFLFEYFSETQRNKGNFPGRFSGRQFSNSRSEMNVSTLELGDSALYLCASSFSTSTDTQYFGPGTRLTVL.

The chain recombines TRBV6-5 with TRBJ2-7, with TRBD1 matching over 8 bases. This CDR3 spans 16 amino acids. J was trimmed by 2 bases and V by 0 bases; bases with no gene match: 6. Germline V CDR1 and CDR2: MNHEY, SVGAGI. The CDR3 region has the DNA TGTGCCAGCAGTTACTCGATGGACAGGGCCACCTACGAGCAGTACTTC. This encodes CASSYSMDRATYEQYF.

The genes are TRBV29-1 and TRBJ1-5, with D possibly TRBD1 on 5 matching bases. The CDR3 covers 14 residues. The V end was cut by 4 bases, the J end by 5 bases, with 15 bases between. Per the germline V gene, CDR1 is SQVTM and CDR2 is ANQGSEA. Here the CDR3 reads CSVALGAQDQPQHF. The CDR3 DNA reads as TGCAGCGTTGCGTTAGGGGCGCAGGATCAGCCCCAGCATTTT.

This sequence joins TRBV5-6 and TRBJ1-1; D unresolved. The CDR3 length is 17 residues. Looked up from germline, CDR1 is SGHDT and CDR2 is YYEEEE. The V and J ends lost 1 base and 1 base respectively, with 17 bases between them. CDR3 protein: CASSLFGRGRPNTEAFF. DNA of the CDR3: TGTGCCAGCAGCTTGTTTGGGCGTGGACGGCCGAACACTGAAGCTTTCTTT.

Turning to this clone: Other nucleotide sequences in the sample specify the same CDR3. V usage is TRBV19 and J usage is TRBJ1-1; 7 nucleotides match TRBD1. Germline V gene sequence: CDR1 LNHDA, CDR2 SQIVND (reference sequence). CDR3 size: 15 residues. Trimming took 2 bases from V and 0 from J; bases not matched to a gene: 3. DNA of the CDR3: TGTGCCAGTAGTATAACCACAGGGGTGAACACTGAAGCTTTCTTT. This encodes CASSITTGVNTEAFF.

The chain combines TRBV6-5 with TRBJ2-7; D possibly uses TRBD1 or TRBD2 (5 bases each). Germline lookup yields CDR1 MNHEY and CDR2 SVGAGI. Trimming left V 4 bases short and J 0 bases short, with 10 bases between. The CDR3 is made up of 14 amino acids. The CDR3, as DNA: TGTGCCAGCAGTTTGGGACGGCTCTCCTACGAGCAGTACTTC. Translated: CASSLGRLSYEQYF.

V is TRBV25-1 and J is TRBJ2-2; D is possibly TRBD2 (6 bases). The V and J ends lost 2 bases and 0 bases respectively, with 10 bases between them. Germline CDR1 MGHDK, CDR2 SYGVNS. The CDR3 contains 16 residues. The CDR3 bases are TGTGCCAGCAGTGAACCCGGGGGATCGAACACCGGGGAGCTGTTTTTT. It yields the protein CASSEPGGSNTGELFF. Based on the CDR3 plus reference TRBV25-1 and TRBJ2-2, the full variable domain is EADIYQTPRYLVIGTGKKITLECSQTMGHDKMYWYQQDPGMELHLIHYSYGVNSTEKGDLSSESTVSRIRTEHFPLTLESARPSHTSQYLCASSEPGGSNTGELFFGEGSRLTVL.

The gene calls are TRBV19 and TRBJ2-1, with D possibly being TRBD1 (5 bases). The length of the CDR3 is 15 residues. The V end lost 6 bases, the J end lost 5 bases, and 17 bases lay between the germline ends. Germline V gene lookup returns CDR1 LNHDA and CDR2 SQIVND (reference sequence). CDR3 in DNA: TGTGCCAGTAGCTTGGACAAGTCATGGAACAATGAGCAGTTCTTC. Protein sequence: CASSLDKSWNNEQFF. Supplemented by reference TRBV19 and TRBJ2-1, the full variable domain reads DGGITQSPKYLFRKEGQNVTLSCEQNLNHDAMYWYRQDPGQGLRLIYYSQIVNDFQKGDIAEGYSVSREKKESFPLTVTSAQKNPTAFYLCASSLDKSWNNEQFFGPGTRLTVL.

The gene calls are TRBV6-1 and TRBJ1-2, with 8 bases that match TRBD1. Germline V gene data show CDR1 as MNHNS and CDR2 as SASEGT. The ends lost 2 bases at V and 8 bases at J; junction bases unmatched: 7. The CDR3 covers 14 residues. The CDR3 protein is CASSERAGGPGYTF. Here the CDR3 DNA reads TGTGCCAGCAGTGAAAGGGCAGGGGGCCCAGGCTACACCTTC.